The next 6 T cell receptor beta chains were all read from a single sample in a study of T-cell reconstitution after alpha-beta-depleted transplantation in children. Unique molecular identifiers were used in preparing the TCRbeta library. MiXCR, applied by TCRdb to the PCR reads, yields one record per CDR3 protein. Of approximately 650,000 distinct CDR3 sequences in the sample, around 14% were seen once. Sequencing was performed on PBMCs, taken before TCRalphabeta/CD19-depleted stem cell transplant. All receptors come from a girl aged 2 to 10 with congenital amegakaryocytic thrombocytopenia, due to receive a stem cell transplant.

Concerning this clonotype itself: One junction end does not reproduce the germline sequence, and a read error may be involved. This chain connects TRBV20-1 to TRBJ2-7, with 12 bases that match TRBD2. Germline V gives CDR1 DFQATT, CDR2 SNEGSKA (reference sequence). CDR3 length: 17 residues. The CDR3 loop reads CCARDSSGRGSSYEQYF. In DNA form, the CDR3 reads TGCTGTGCTAGGGACTCTAGCGGGAGGGGGAGCTCCTACGAGCAGTACTTC.

This clonotype has a count of ten or more. V is TRBV27 and J is TRBJ2-5; 11 nucleotides match TRBD2. There are 16 residues in the CDR3. Per the germline V gene, CDR1 is MNHEY and CDR2 is SMNVEV (reference sequence). V was clipped by 6 bases and J by 5 bases; unmatched bases: 11. The CDR3 is CASSLAGGGGVETQYF. The CDR3 bases are TGTGCCAGCAGCCTAGCGGGAGGCGGAGGAGTGGAGACCCAGTACTTC.

A few counts support this clonotype. The gene calls are TRBV12-3 or TRBV12-4 and TRBJ2-1; D not certain. V shed 5 bases and J shed 5 bases, with 16 bases lying between them. CDR3 length: 15 residues. DNA of the CDR3: TGTGCCAGCAGTCTAAAAACCTACCCGAACAATGAGCAGTTCTTC. It specifies CASSLKTYPNNEQFF.

This clonotype showed up just a few times. The chain has TRBV12-3 or TRBV12-4 and TRBJ2-7, with 7 bases aligning to TRBD2. The CDR3 spans 15 residues. The trim removed 6 bases at V and 2 bases at J, leaving 10 bases unmatched. The CDR3 bases are TGTGCCAGCAGCCCGCCGGGGGGAGGGACCTACGAGCAGTACTTC. Translated: CASSPPGGGTYEQYF.

This clonotype was counted only a few times. This rearrangement joins TRBV29-1 to TRBJ1-1; D gene unclear. Germline loops: CDR1 SQVTM, CDR2 ANQGSEA. The CDR3 runs 13 residues. Trimming left V 2 bases short and J 2 bases short, with 9 bases between. In DNA form, the CDR3 reads TGCAGCGTTGAAAGGACGTCCAACACTGAAGCTTTCTTT. The encoded protein is CSVERTSNTEAFF.

The J gene is TRBJ1-1, the V gene TRBV28, with unresolved D. Germline lookup yields CDR1 MDHEN and CDR2 SYDVKM. This CDR3 is built from 14 residues. V lost 7 bases, J lost 0 bases, and 12 bases lay in between. DNA for the CDR3: TGTGCCAGCAAGGTCTCCTTCATGAACACTGAAGCTTTCTTT. Translated, it gives CASKVSFMNTEAFF.